A single sample is the source of the 26 T cell receptor beta chains below, sequenced in a study of T cell responses to AZD1222 COVID-19 vaccine (dated by TCRdb to about 2021). The meaning of the sample's time point label: baseline before first vaccination. Library preparation employed the immunoSEQ multiplex PCR assay. In its TCRdb copy, this immuneACCESS table keeps in-frame sequences only and misses some clones. Where compared with another copy, unresolved V genes explain less than half of these, and the others have no known cause. The sample profile shows more than 95,000 clones; around 92% of them were found once. The ten largest make up about 4.3% of the sample. The sequencing used peripheral blood, collected on day 0 of AZD1222 vaccination. The receptors originated from an adult in good health.

This chain links TRBV28 with TRBJ2-7; TRBD2 matches at 7 bases. The CDR3 length is 14 residues. CDR1 MDHEN and CDR2 SYDVKM come from the germline V gene. V trimming: 6 bases; J trimming: 2 bases; junction bases outside the gene matches: 7. CDR3: CASSHGTTPYEQYF. The CDR3 nucleotides read TGTGCCAGCAGCCACGGGACTACCCCCTACGAGCAGTACTTC.

The V call is TRBV5-1, the J call TRBJ1-3; no firm D call. Per germline, CDR1 SGHRS and CDR2 YFSETQ. The length of the CDR3 is 19 residues. V shed 4 bases and J shed 2 bases, with 25 bases lying between them. The CDR3 DNA sequence: TGCGCCAGCAGCCTTACTACGGGTGTCGGGGTGGACGCTGGAAACACCATATATTTT. Translating it yields CASSLTTGVGVDAGNTIYF.

V usage is TRBV7-9 and J usage is TRBJ2-7; weak D call: TRBD1 (6 bases). Per the germline V gene, CDR1 is SEHNR and CDR2 is FQNEAQ (reference sequence). Trimming removed 5 bases from V and 3 bases from J, with 23 bases in between. The length of the CDR3 is 17 residues. CDR3 DNA: TGTGCCAGCAGCCCGAAAAAGATTGGCCAGGGGATCTACGAGCAGTACTTC. Its translation is CASSPKKIGQGIYEQYF. The full variable domain, in which reference TRBV7-9 and TRBJ2-7 provide the parts outside the CDR3, is DTGVSQNPRHKITKRGQNVTFRCDPISEHNRLYWYRQTLGQGPEFLTYFQNEAQLEKSRLLSDRFSAERPKGSFSTLEIQRTEQGDSAMYLCASSPKKIGQGIYEQYFGPGTRLTVT.

The V call is TRBV6-2 or TRBV6-3, the J call TRBJ1-5; D not resolved. Germline V lookup: CDR1 MNHEY, CDR2 SVGEGT. Trimming removed 0 bases at V and 3 bases at J, with 3 bases between. This CDR3 has 13 residues. This chain's CDR3 is CASSYSANQPQHF. The CDR3 region has the DNA TGTGCCAGCAGTTACTCGGCCAATCAGCCCCAGCATTTT.

The chain combines TRBV7-2 with TRBJ2-7; D call uncertain. V was shortened by 5 bases and J by 9 bases, with 17 bases between the two germline ends. CDR3 length: 13 residues. Germline assignment: CDR1 SGHTA and CDR2 FQGNSA. CDR3 nucleotides: TGTGCCAGCAGCCCCCGGATGGACGCCGCGCAGTACTTC. As protein: CASSPRMDAAQYF. Full variable domain (outside the CDR3, taken from reference TRBV7-2 and TRBJ2-7): GAGVSQSPSNKVTEKGKDVELRCDPISGHTALYWYRQSLGQGLEFLIYFQGNSAPDKSGLPSDRFSAERTGGSVSTLTIQRTQQEDSAVYLCASSPRMDAAQYFGPGTRLTVT.

The count of this clone is one. The gene calls are TRBV7-8 and TRBJ2-2; D remains unclear. The CDR3 covers 15 residues. Germline CDR1 SGHVS, CDR2 FQNEAQ. V lost 3 bases and J 0 bases, leaving 8 bases between the germline ends. The CDR3 DNA reads TGTGCCAGCAGCTTTCGGGCAGCGAACACCGGGGAGCTGTTTTTT. Its translation is CASSFRAANTGELFF. The full variable domain, its missing parts supplied by reference TRBV7-8 and TRBJ2-2, is GAGVSQSPRYKVAKRGQDVALRCDPISGHVSLFWYQQALGQGPEFLTYFQNEAQLDKSGLPSDRFFAERPEGSVSTLKIQRTQQEDSAVYLCASSFRAANTGELFFGEGSRLTVL.

This clone showed up just once. The chain links TRBV6-6 to TRBJ1-2; 7 bases align to TRBD1. This CDR3 region has 11 residues. The V gene's germline CDR1 is MNHNY and CDR2 SVGAGI (reference sequence). V trimming: 11 bases; J trimming: 4 bases; junction bases outside the gene matches: 4. This CDR3 reads CALGTAYGYTF. The CDR3 bases are TGTGCCCTCGGGACAGCCTATGGCTACACCTTC.

This clone has just one count. V is TRBV6-5 and J is TRBJ1-3; D is possibly TRBD1 (5 bases). Between the trimmed V and J ends, which lost 6 bases and 8 bases, there was a span of 17 bases. The CDR3 runs to 14 residues. The germline gives CDR1 MNHEY, CDR2 SVGAGI. The CDR3 DNA sequence: TGTGCCAGCAGCACTCCCCGGAGAGGGGACACCATATATTTT. Protein sequence: CASSTPRRGDTIYF.

This clone appeared a few times. The CDR3 nucleotides are TGTGCCAGCAGTCTAGCGACTCGGGGGGGAGAGACCCAGTACTTC. Translating it yields CASSLATRGGETQYF. The chain is built from TRBV28 and TRBJ2-5; 8 nucleotides align to TRBD2. J lost 4 bases, V lost 5 bases, and 9 bases had no gene match. The CDR3 extends over 15 amino acids. Looked up from germline, CDR1 is MDHEN and CDR2 is SYDVKM.

The chain combines TRBV28 with TRBJ1-2, with TRBD1 matching 7 bases. V dropped 5 bases and J dropped 0; count of bases not matched to a gene: 3. This CDR3 contains 14 residues. Germline-derived CDR1 and CDR2 are MDHEN and SYDVKM. CDR3 amino acids: CASSTGTANYGYTF. CDR3 coding DNA: TGTGCCAGCAGTACTGGGACAGCTAACTATGGCTACACCTTC.

This clone was detected once. The chain uses TRBV4-2 and TRBJ1-1, with D possibly matching TRBD1 (5 bases). The CDR3 is 15 residues long. Trimming removed 8 bases from V and 0 bases from J, with 16 bases in between. Germline CDR1 and CDR2: LGHNA and YNFKEQ. CDR3 in DNA: TGTGCCAGCCTCTTAGAGGACAAACTGAACACTGAAGCTTTCTTT. It translates to CASLLEDKLNTEAFF.

The chain has TRBV4-1 and TRBJ1-1; D gene unclear. The CDR3 spans 14 residues. Trimming left V 1 base short and J 1 base short, with 7 bases between. From germline, CDR1 is MGHRA and CDR2 YSYEKL. The CDR3 is CASSQAGRNTEAFF. CDR3 sequence (DNA): TGCGCCAGCAGCCAAGCTGGCAGGAACACTGAAGCTTTCTTT.

The rearrangement joins TRBV5-8 to TRBJ1-2; the D gene is possibly TRBD1 (6 bases). V gave up 7 bases and J gave up 4 bases, with 11 bases separating them. Germline V CDR1 and CDR2: SGHTS, YDEGEE. CDR3 length equals 12 residues. This CDR3 is CASSQGFYGYTF. For the CDR3, the DNA is TGTGCCAGCTCCCAGGGGTTCTATGGCTACACCTTC.

The chain employs TRBV19 and TRBJ2-7, with D perhaps TRBD1 (5 bases). V shed 3 bases and J shed 3 bases, with 18 bases lying between them. Germline V gene lookup returns CDR1 LNHDA and CDR2 SQIVND (reference sequence). The CDR3 is 16 amino acids. The DNA for the CDR3 is TGTGCCAGTAGTATTAATTGGAGACAGAAGGGCTACGAGCAGTACTTC. Translation: CASSINWRQKGYEQYF.

The chain couples TRBV5-1 to TRBJ1-2; TRBD1 is a possible D gene (6 bases). Trimming shortened V by 5 bases and J by 0 bases, and 14 bases separated the two germline ends. The CDR3 contains 15 residues. Germline V gene data show CDR1 as SGHRS and CDR2 as YFSETQ. The DNA for the CDR3 is TGCGCCAGCAGATTTGAGGACAGCCCTAACTATGGCTACACCTTC. Residues: CASRFEDSPNYGYTF.

This chain joins TRBV7-2 and TRBJ2-3; TRBD2 agrees at 12 bases. CDR3 length: 16 amino acids. In germline, CDR1 is SGHTA, CDR2 FQGNSA. Losses at the gene ends were 2 bases for V and 6 bases for J; bases not matched to a gene: 6. CDR3 in DNA: TGTGCCAGCAGCTTAAATCCGGGACTAGCGGGTGATACGCAGTATTTT. Protein sequence: CASSLNPGLAGDTQYF.

This chain uses TRBV28 with TRBJ1-2; 7 bases are a match to TRBD1. Germline V gene data show CDR1 as MDHEN and CDR2 as SYDVKM. The J segment lost 2 bases and the V segment lost 2 bases, leaving 11 bases of the junction unmatched. CDR3 length equals 17 residues. The CDR3 here is CASSLTGGQGGNYGYTF. CDR3 in DNA: TGTGCCAGCAGTTTAACGGGTGGCCAGGGGGGAAACTATGGCTACACCTTC.

In its sample, this clone was seen once. The V and J genes are TRBV5-6 and TRBJ2-5, with unresolved D. The CDR3 has 13 amino acids. V was trimmed by 4 bases and J by 5 bases, leaving 12 bases between them. Germline V gene sequence: CDR1 SGHDT, CDR2 YYEEEE. The CDR3 sequence: CASSPPPRETQYF. CDR3 DNA: TGTGCCAGCAGCCCCCCTCCTCGGGAGACCCAGTACTTC.

This chain joins TRBV3-1 (or the pseudogene TRBV3-2) and TRBJ1-6; D is unresolved. Germline-derived CDR1 and CDR2 are LGHDT and YNNKEL (reference sequence). The CDR3 loop spans 13 amino acids. The V end lost 9 bases, the J end lost 2 bases, and 8 bases lay between the germline ends. The CDR3 loop is CARAMAYNSPLHF. Written as DNA, the CDR3 is TGTGCCAGGGCAATGGCCTATAATTCACCCCTCCACTTT.

The V gene is TRBV5-6, the J gene TRBJ1-1; D unclear. Germline CDR1 SGHDT, CDR2 YYEEEE. Trimming shortened V by 2 bases and J by 7 bases, and 12 bases separated the two germline ends. This CDR3 spans 13 amino acids. CDR3 protein: CASSLDPRDEAFF. CDR3 nucleotide sequence: TGTGCCAGCAGCTTAGACCCGCGTGATGAAGCTTTCTTT.

The chain combines TRBV7-2 with TRBJ1-3; D remains ambiguous. Trimming removed 1 base from V and 3 bases from J, with 10 bases in between. CDR3 length equals 15 residues. CDR1 is SGHTA and CDR2 is FQGNSA in the germline V gene. The CDR3 coding sequence is TGTGCCAGCAGCTTAGGGGCGCCGGATGGAAACACCATATATTTT. Residues: CASSLGAPDGNTIYF.

The V and J genes are TRBV2 and TRBJ2-7; no clear D. This CDR3 has 12 amino acids. Per the germline V gene, CDR1 is SNHLY and CDR2 is FYNNEI. V was cut by 5 bases and J by 2 bases, with 7 bases left in between. Here the CDR3 DNA reads TGTGCCAGCAGTCGGACCACCTACGAGCAGTACTTC. Protein: CASSRTTYEQYF.

The chain recombines TRBV28 with TRBJ1-2; TRBD1 matches 9 bases. Germline-derived CDR1 and CDR2 are MDHEN and SYDVKM. The ends lost 8 bases at V and 2 bases at J; junction bases unmatched: 15. The length of the CDR3 is 17 residues. CDR3 sequence reads: CASGQTDRGASNYGYTF. CDR3 nucleotide sequence: TGTGCCAGCGGACAAACGGACAGGGGCGCCTCCAACTATGGCTACACCTTC.

This clone was seen just once. The rearrangement links TRBV28 to TRBJ1-2; D gene uncertain. Per the germline V gene, CDR1 is MDHEN and CDR2 is SYDVKM. V lost 6 bases to trimming and J lost 5 bases, with 16 bases between them. There are 14 residues in the CDR3. The CDR3 DNA is TGTGCCAGCAGGGACGAGAACGAGGCATATGGCTACACCTTC. It codes for CASRDENEAYGYTF.

The rearrangement links TRBV18 to TRBJ2-7, with 8 nucleotides matching TRBD2. V was pared by 2 bases and J by 5 bases, with 8 bases of the junction left unmatched. From germline, CDR1 is KGHSH and CDR2 LQKENI. The CDR3 length is 15 residues. CDR3 loop: CASSPGLAGKNEQYF. The CDR3, as DNA: TGTGCCAGCTCACCAGGACTAGCTGGAAAAAACGAGCAGTACTTC.

This chain links TRBV28 with TRBJ2-5, with TRBD1 as a possible D gene (6 bases). Germline CDR1 reads MDHEN; CDR2 reads SYDVKM. This CDR3 spans 14 amino acids. The ends were cut back, 2 bases at V and 1 base at J, with 8 bases in the middle. CDR3 amino acids: CASSLLQGQETQYF. CDR3 DNA: TGTGCCAGCAGTTTACTACAGGGCCAAGAGACCCAGTACTTC.